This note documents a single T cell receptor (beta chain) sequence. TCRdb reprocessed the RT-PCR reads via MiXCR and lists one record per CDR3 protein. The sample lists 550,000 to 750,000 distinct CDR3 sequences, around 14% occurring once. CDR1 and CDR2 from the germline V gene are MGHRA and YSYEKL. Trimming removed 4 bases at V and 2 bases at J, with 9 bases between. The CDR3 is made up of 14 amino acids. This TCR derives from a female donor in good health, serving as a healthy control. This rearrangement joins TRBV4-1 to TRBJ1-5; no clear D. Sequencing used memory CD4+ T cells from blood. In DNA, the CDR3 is TGCGCCAGCAGCCCGAGGGAGGGCAATCAGCCCCAGCATTTT. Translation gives CASSPREGNQPQHF.